This entry is about one TCR beta chain. This clonotype was seen repeatedly, ten times or more. This receptor's antigen is unknown. No much larger clonotype is one base removed from it; base qualities were not supplied. These reads were obtained on an Illumina NovaSeq 6000. TCR cDNA was made using 5'RACE template switching, a step that added a universal primer site and unique molecular identifiers. Priming for cDNA synthesis came from both the TCR alpha and TCR beta constant segments. Libraries were amplified in two PCR steps, with sample barcodes and sequencing adapters added in the second step. Sequencing of the libraries was done on either Illumina HiSeq 2500 (2x100 bp) or NovaSeq (2x150 bp). As for how the authors treated the data: MIGEC was used to demultiplex reads and collapse the reads into UMI consensus sequences, and MiXCR was used for V(D)J alignment. Clonotypes responding to the vaccine were identified with edgeR on replicate PBMC samples, with the criteria of FDR below 0.01 and a log2 fold change above 5 up to day 15. Each bulk clonotype was labeled CD4 or CD8 based on which sequenced repertoire, CD4 or CD8, contained the clonotype at higher abundance. Using fastp trimming at Q25 and MiXCR clonotype assembly, TCRdb reanalyzed the public sequencing data and kept in-frame beta chains. Merged by CDR3 protein, the rows form single entries marked with the most common genes and DNA. Here the V and J calls rest on TCRdb's processing, not on the authors' analysis. In this sample the table shows about 160,000 distinct CDR3 sequences, 9.3% of which occur a single time. Clones ranked in the top ten supply roughly a third of the sample.

This record comes from a study of T cells after yellow fever vaccination (dated by TCRdb to the late 2010s). At the level of the whole study: Libraries from fractions with low cell numbers were prepared with the SMART-Seq v4 Ultra Low Input RNA kit. To follow T-cell clones before and after both primary and booster YFV17D yellow fever vaccination, bulk TCR alpha and beta repertoires underwent longitudinal sequencing. Two healthy male donors made up the cohort, one aged 18 to 30 years and the other aged 30 to 40 years. Blood samples were taken at several timepoints before and after primary and secondary immunization, and bulk PBMC replicates and cell subsets were isolated. Overall study results and their limits: Computational filtering was required because FACS-sorted repertoires could contain abundant contaminating clonotypes from the bulk population. After the booster, most clones that had expanded after primary vaccination were detected again (roughly 96% of CD4 and roughly 86% of CD8), suggesting broad maintenance of memory. Because only a couple of donors were included in the study, the extent to which the findings can be generalized is limited. A small fraction of clonotypes appeared in both the CD4 and CD8 compartments, likely as a result of convergent recombination. The secondary T-cell response was weaker than the primary response but faster, peaking on day 5 instead of day 15.

The meaning of the sample's treatment or condition label: live attenuated yellow fever vaccine strain. PBMCs were isolated from peripheral blood using a standard Ficoll-Paque protocol. Dynabeads CD4 and CD8 positive selection kits were used to isolate the CD4 and CD8 T-cell fractions. TriZol was used to extract RNA from bulk PBMCs, CD4 and CD8 fractions, and dextramer-positive and dextramer-negative fractions. Cut back by 7 bases and 5 bases, the V and J ends lie 14 bases apart. The CDR3 measures 13 amino acids from cysteine to phenylalanine. Only CDR3 DNA is held: 39 bases, read in frame from base 1. CDR1 and CDR2, per the germline V gene, are MNHEY and SVGEGT.

The clonotype was recovered from a man between 18 and 29 years old who received the YFV17D yellow fever vaccine. The rearranged segments are TRBV6-2 or TRBV6-3 and TRBJ1-1; D gene: possibly TRBD1, on 5 matching bases. Sample: CD8+ T cells sorted from PBMCs, taken 45 days after the yellow fever booster vaccination. Here the CDR3 is given as CASTEGFRTEAFF. The nucleotide sequence is given as TGTGCCAGCACCGAGGGGTTTAGGACTGAAGCTTTCTTT.